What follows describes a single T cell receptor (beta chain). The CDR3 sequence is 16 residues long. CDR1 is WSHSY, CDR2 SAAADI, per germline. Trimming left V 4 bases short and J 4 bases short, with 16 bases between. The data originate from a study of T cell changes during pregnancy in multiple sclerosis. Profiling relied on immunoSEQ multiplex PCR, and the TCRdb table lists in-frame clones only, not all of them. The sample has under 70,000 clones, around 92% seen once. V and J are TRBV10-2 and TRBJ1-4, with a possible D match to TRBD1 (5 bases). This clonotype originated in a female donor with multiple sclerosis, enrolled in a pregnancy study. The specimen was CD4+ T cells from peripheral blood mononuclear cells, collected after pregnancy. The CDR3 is CASSGPLGGGNEKLFF. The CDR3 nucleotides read TGCGCCAGCAGTGGCCCTCTGGGCGGGGGTAATGAAAAACTGTTTTTT.